Here is one T cell receptor beta chain with its context. Its antigen is not identified. These data belong to a study of CD8+ T cells in alopecia areata. On the study more broadly: It was oral tofacitinib, at 5 to 10 mg twice daily, that treated patients received. Study-wide results and limits: Lesional scalp, especially alopecia totalis/universalis, showed higher clonality than normal scalp. Links between baseline CD8+ expansion and response need larger treated cohorts.

The treatment: oral pan-JAK inhibitor, 5-10 mg twice daily. Reverse transcribed after extraction, RNA yielded cDNA as the sequencing template. Sequencing was performed with immunoSEQ multiplex PCR; in TCRdb, only in-frame clones are kept and a portion is missing. Among approximately 210,000 clones listed, roughly three fifths were seen once. V was cut by 6 bases and J by 8 bases, with 17 bases left in between. CDR3 length: 13 amino acids. The germline V gene encodes CDR1 SQVTM and CDR2 ANQGSEA. The clonotype comes from a human donor with alopecia areata. The chain has TRBV29-1 and TRBJ2-1, with D possibly being TRBD1 (6 bases). The starting material was CD4+ T cells sorted from blood, obtained at week 4, from a patient treated with tofacitinib. The CDR3 nucleotides read TGCAGCGTCACCACGACAGGATTCGATGAGCAGTTCTTC. It translates to CSVTTTGFDEQFF.